This T cell receptor (beta chain) was captured in a study of shared clonotypes between healthy human individuals. About the study: Three plates each covered CD4 naive and memory; CD8 naive two, CD8 memory one.

The germline CDR1 and CDR2 sequences are SGHAT and FQNNGV. This CDR3 has 16 amino acids. The trim removed 5 bases at V and 4 bases at J, leaving 10 bases unmatched. Study-wide findings and caveats: Measured sharing among donors was expected to vary with sequencing depth.

With respect to this clone: Its antigen is unidentified.

All participating donors were Caucasian adults from Nashville, Tennessee. Clones were read by immunoSEQ multiplex PCR, and TCRdb kept only the in-frame ones, dropping some. The table includes about 690,000 clones, 90% detected once. The TCR originated in a man younger than 35 in good health. Some clones in this sample may be carry-over from other donors' samples. The sample consisted of memory CD8+ T cells from PBMCs. The subset was: CD45RO+ cells pooled with CCR7-negative TemRA cells. V is TRBV11-2 and J is TRBJ1-2; 10 bases map to TRBD1. CDR3 coding DNA: TGTGCCAGCAGCAAATCGGGACAGGGGATACCCTATGGCTACACCTTC. Translating gives CASSKSGQGIPYGYTF.